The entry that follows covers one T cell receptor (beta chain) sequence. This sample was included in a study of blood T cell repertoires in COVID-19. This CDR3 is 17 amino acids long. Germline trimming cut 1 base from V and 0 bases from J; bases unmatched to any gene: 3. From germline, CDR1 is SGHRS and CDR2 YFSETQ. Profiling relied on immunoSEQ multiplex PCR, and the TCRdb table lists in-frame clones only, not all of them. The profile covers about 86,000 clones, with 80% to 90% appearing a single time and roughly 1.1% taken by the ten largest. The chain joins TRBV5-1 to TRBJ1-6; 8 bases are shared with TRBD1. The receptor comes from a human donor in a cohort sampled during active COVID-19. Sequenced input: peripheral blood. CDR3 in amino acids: CASSLTQGASYNSPLHF. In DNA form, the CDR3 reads TGCGCCAGCAGCTTGACCCAGGGGGCCTCCTATAATTCACCCCTCCACTTT.